Listed here are 32 T cell receptor beta chains from one sample, sequenced in a study of tumor-infiltrating lymphocytes in oesophageal squamous cell carcinoma listed by TCRdb under 2016. Library construction relied on PCR. Instrument used: Illumina HiSeq 2000. Starting from the raw public reads, TCRdb applied fastp trimming at Q25, assembled clones with MiXCR and retained in-frame beta chains. All rows with the same CDR3 protein become a single entry with the most common DNA and genes. For this sample there are around 7,100 distinct CDR3 sequences; approximately 14% appear just once. Clones ranked in the top ten supply 10% to 15% of the sample. Sequenced input: blood. These TCRs come from a male donor with esophageal squamous cell carcinoma.

This sequence joins TRBV15 and TRBJ1-2; D unclear. Trimming took off 1 base at V and 2 bases at J, with 11 bases between the two ends. The CDR3 length is 15 residues. Germline lookup yields CDR1 LNHNV and CDR2 YYDKDF (reference sequence). The CDR3 spells CATSRGVSGNYGYTF. In DNA form, the CDR3 reads TGTGCCACCAGCAGAGGAGTGTCGGGAAACTATGGCTACACCTTC.

The V and J genes are TRBV6-4 and TRBJ2-5, with 10 positions matching TRBD2. The J call is uncertain, as TRBJ2-3 better fits the DNA end. This CDR3 region has 14 residues. The germline gives CDR1 MRHNA, CDR2 SNTAGT. The CDR3 DNA reads TGTGCCAGCAGTAGCGGGGGGGCCACGGATACGCAGTATTTT. This gives the protein CASSSGGATDTQYF.

This clonotype was recorded many times. V usage is TRBV28 and J usage is TRBJ1-5, with a possible D match to TRBD1 (5 bases). CDR1 is MDHEN and CDR2 is SYDVKM in the germline V gene. The CDR3 loop spans 15 amino acids. With 4 bases removed from V and 3 bases from J, the gap between germline ends came to 13 bases. CDR3 in amino acids: CASSSRDGNNQPQHF. The CDR3 DNA follows: TGTGCCAGCAGTTCTAGGGACGGCAACAATCAGCCCCAGCATTTT.

This clonotype was observed a handful of times. The V gene is TRBV5-1, the J gene TRBJ1-2, with a tentative D call TRBD1 (6 bases). Germline values: CDR1 SGHRS, CDR2 YFSETQ. Between the trimmed V and J ends, which lost 4 bases and 8 bases, there was a span of 18 bases. This CDR3 contains 14 residues. The CDR3 here is CASSPPAGAKGYTF. For the CDR3, the DNA is TGCGCCAGCAGCCCCCCCGCAGGGGCAAAGGGCTACACCTTC.

This clonotype was picked up a small number of times. The chain uses TRBV19 and TRBJ2-3; D is possibly TRBD1 or TRBD2 (5 bases each). In germline, CDR1 is LNHDA, CDR2 SQIVND (reference sequence). This CDR3 contains 14 residues. Between the trimmed V and J ends, which lost 3 bases and 1 base, there was a span of 8 bases. This CDR3 is CASSIGAGTDTQYF. As DNA, the CDR3 is TGTGCCAGTAGTATCGGGGCTGGCACAGATACGCAGTATTTT.

The chain uses TRBV5-4 and TRBJ1-6; 7 nucleotides align to TRBD1. V was clipped by 1 base and J by 9 bases; unmatched bases: 4. Looked up from germline, CDR1 is SGHNT and CDR2 is YYREEE (reference sequence). The CDR3 is 14 residues long. This CDR3 reads CASSLNRGSSPLHF. CDR3 sequence (DNA): TGTGCCAGCAGCTTGAACAGGGGCAGTTCACCCCTCCACTTT.

Comment on this clonotype: A read error is likely, as this CDR3 ends without the conserved phenylalanine or tryptophan. The DNA is left out, because the CDR3 cannot be placed on it with certainty; the CDR3 is given as TCRdb lists it. The V and J genes are TRBV6-1 and TRBJ2-5; the D call of TRBD1 is as the table states it, not checked on the DNA. From germline, CDR1 is MNHNS and CDR2 SASEGT. The CDR3 is 16 residues long, ends included. This chain's CDR3 is CASSGTGGPYGYTFGS.

In this sample, this clonotype turned up once. No conserved phenylalanine or tryptophan ends this CDR3, so it is likely a read error. The limits of the CDR3 on the DNA are not certain, so only TCRdb's listed CDR3 is given. The chain joins TRBV27 to TRBJ2-3; the table calls TRBD2, which could not be checked here. Germline assignment: CDR1 MNHEY and CDR2 SMNVEV (reference sequence). The CDR3 region is 15 residues in length, termini included. The CDR3: CASSPAGRGGYTFGS.

This clonotype was seen repeatedly, ten times or more. The chain recombines TRBV11-3 with TRBJ1-1; no definite D call. CDR3 size: 14 residues. The germline V gene encodes CDR1 SGHNT and CDR2 YENEEA. V gave up 2 bases and J gave up 1 base, with 8 bases separating them. CDR3 region: CASSLWSANTEAFF. The CDR3 DNA sequence: TGTGCCAGCAGCTTATGGTCGGCGAACACTGAAGCTTTCTTT.

This clonotype was seen more than once but under ten times. Likely a read error: the CDR3 ends without its conserved phenylalanine or tryptophan. The limits of the CDR3 on the DNA are not certain, so only TCRdb's listed CDR3 is given. The chain joins TRBV12-3 or TRBV12-4 to TRBJ2-3; TRBD2, the table's D call, lacks a check against the DNA. A total of 10 residues make up the CDR3, ends included. The CDR3 reads CASSSLFLQP.

This clonotype appeared a few times. The V and J genes are TRBV5-6 and TRBJ1-6, with D unclear. The length of the CDR3 is 15 residues. CDR1 is SGHDT, CDR2 YYEEEE, per germline. V was trimmed by 0 bases and J by 7 bases, leaving 11 bases between them. CDR3 region: CASSLEGSGNSPLHF. CDR3 bases: TGTGCCAGCAGCTTGGAGGGCAGCGGCAATTCACCCCTCCACTTT.

In this sample, this clonotype turned up many times. This chain links TRBV5-4 with TRBJ2-2; no reliable D call. V shed 1 base and J shed 3 bases, with 4 bases lying between them. The germline CDR1 and CDR2 sequences are SGHNT and YYREEE (reference sequence). The CDR3 is 13 amino acids. The DNA for the CDR3 is TGTGCCAGCAGCTTGAGGCACACCGGGGAGCTGTTTTTT. This translates into CASSLRHTGELFF.

Within the sample, this clonotype is medium-sized. The chain recombines TRBV7-6 with TRBJ1-3; 7 bases are shared with TRBD1. V lost 5 bases, J lost 3 bases, and 13 bases stayed unmatched. Germline V lookup: CDR1 SGHVS, CDR2 FNYEAQ. The CDR3 is 17 residues long. Written as DNA, the CDR3 is TGTGCCAGCAGCCCGAGATCCGGGACAGTCTATGGAAACACCATATATTTT. It encodes CASSPRSGTVYGNTIYF.

By sample fraction, this clonotype is medium-sized. This chain joins TRBV7-2 and TRBJ1-3; D ambiguous. Germline V gene data show CDR1 as SGHTA and CDR2 as FQGNSA. V shed 4 bases and J shed 0 bases, with 13 bases lying between them. The CDR3 spans 16 residues. As DNA, the CDR3 is TGTGCCAGCAGCTCCGCCCAAACCCTCTCTGGAAACACCATATATTTT. Residues: CASSSAQTLSGNTIYF. Based on the CDR3 plus reference TRBV7-2 and TRBJ1-3, the full variable domain is GAGVSQSPSNKVTEKGKDVELRCDPISGHTALYWYRQSLGQGLEFLIYFQGNSAPDKSGLPSDRFSAERTGGSVSTLTIQRTQQEDSAVYLCASSSAQTLSGNTIYFGEGSWLTVV.

This clonotype was seen repeatedly, ten times or more. This chain uses TRBV2 with TRBJ2-1; D unclear. Trimming removed 7 bases from V and 3 bases from J, with 7 bases in between. The CDR3 extends over 12 amino acids. Germline values: CDR1 SNHLY, CDR2 FYNNEI. The CDR3 sequence is CASTESYNEQFF. The DNA for the CDR3 is TGTGCCAGCACGGAAAGCTACAATGAGCAGTTCTTC.

There are many counts of this clonotype. V usage is TRBV27 and J usage is TRBJ1-2; D gene unclear. CDR3 size: 14 residues. Germline V gives CDR1 MNHEY, CDR2 SMNVEV (reference sequence). V shed 0 bases and J shed 4 bases, with 9 bases lying between them. The CDR3, as DNA: TGTGCCAGCAGTTTATCTTGGGGTAGCTATGGCTACACCTTC. As protein: CASSLSWGSYGYTF.

This clonotype was detected ten times or more. One base away lies a much larger clone, so this may be a sequencing read error. The chain employs TRBV12-3 or TRBV12-4 and TRBJ2-7; D may be TRBD2 (5 bases). This CDR3 contains 15 residues. Trimming stripped 2 bases from V and 7 bases from J, with 18 bases between. In DNA, the CDR3 is TGTGCCAGCAGTTTAATAAGAAGAGGGAGCAATGAGCAGTACTTC. Protein sequence: CASSLIRRGSNEQYF.

Many counts were recorded for this clonotype. This may be a read error, as it is one base from a much larger clone. This rearrangement joins TRBV24-1 to TRBJ2-5; 8 nucleotides match TRBD1. The V gene end was trimmed by 3 bases and the J gene end by 11 bases; junction bases not matched to a gene: 16. Per germline, CDR1 KGHDR and CDR2 SFDVKD. The CDR3 runs to 16 residues. DNA for the CDR3: TGTGCCACCAGTGATCCAACAGGGGGACGATACAATGAGCAGTACTTC. Its protein product is CATSDPTGGRYNEQYF.

This clonotype was observed a few times. This chain uses TRBV7-2 with TRBJ2-1, with 13 bases lining up with TRBD2. CDR3 length: 17 residues. Germline trimming cut 5 bases from V and 12 bases from J; bases unmatched to any gene: 16. From germline, CDR1 is SGHTA and CDR2 FQGNSA. The CDR3 sequence is CASSPPGLAGLSDTQFF. The CDR3 DNA reads as TGTGCCAGCAGCCCGCCGGGACTAGCGGGGTTAAGCGATACGCAGTTCTTC.

In this sample, this clonotype is large. The gene calls are TRBV7-2 and TRBJ2-3; TRBD2 is a possible D gene (6 bases). Germline V gene lookup returns CDR1 SGHTA and CDR2 FQGNSA. The germline V and J ends were trimmed by 5 bases and 0 bases, with 12 bases remaining between them. This CDR3 contains 15 residues. DNA of the CDR3: TGTGCCAGCAGCCCGCGCGGGGCCAGCACAGATACGCAGTATTTT. Amino acids: CASSPRGASTDTQYF.

Only a few counts were recorded for this clonotype. The chain recombines TRBV11-2 with TRBJ1-1; D possibly corresponds to TRBD1 (5 bases). Trimming took off 4 bases at V and 5 bases at J, with 14 bases between the two ends. Germline V gene data show CDR1 as SGHAT and CDR2 as FQNNGV. The CDR3 contains 14 residues. The CDR3 here is CASSSPRARTEAFF. The CDR3 nucleotides are TGTGCCAGCAGCTCCCCCAGGGCACGGACTGAAGCTTTCTTT.

By sample share, this clonotype is medium-sized (0.01 to 0.1%). The V call is TRBV7-9, the J call TRBJ2-7; tentatively, D is TRBD2 (6 bases). The germline V and J ends were trimmed by 5 bases and 0 bases, with 14 bases remaining between them. The CDR3 totals 15 residues. Germline values: CDR1 SEHNR, CDR2 FQNEAQ (reference sequence). The CDR3 loop reads CASSPRDLSSYEQYF. DNA for the CDR3: TGTGCCAGCAGCCCGCGGGACTTAAGCTCCTACGAGCAGTACTTC.

This clonotype is deemed large. The chain is built from TRBV7-2 and TRBJ2-1, with TRBD1 matching over 8 bases. After removal of 1 base from V and 2 bases from J, the junction contained 1 base not matched to a gene. This CDR3 is 15 amino acids long. Germline CDR1 SGHTA, CDR2 FQGNSA. As DNA, the CDR3 is TGTGCCAGCAGCTTAGGGACAGGGCCCTACAATGAGCAGTTCTTC. As protein: CASSLGTGPYNEQFF.

Details on this clonotype: One end of the junction fails to match germline, which may point to a read error. The chain uses TRBV14 and TRBJ2-3, with D perhaps matching TRBD1 (5 bases). Germline V gene sequence: CDR1 SGHDN, CDR2 FVKESK. The CDR3 extends over 16 amino acids. CDR3 amino acids: CASGQDQGWSTGTQYF. The DNA for the CDR3 is TGTGCCAGCGGCCAAGACCAGGGATGGAGCACAGGTACGCAGTATTTT. The whole variable domain, filled in from reference TRBV14 and TRBJ2-3, reads EAGVTQFPSHSVIEKGQTVTLRCDPISGHDNLYWYRRVMGKEIKFLLHFVKESKQDESGMPNNRFLAERTGGTYSTLKVQPAELEDSGVYFCASGQDQGWSTGTQYFGPGTRLTVL.

This clonotype counts as medium-sized. The chain uses TRBV12-3 or TRBV12-4 and TRBJ2-1; no reliable D call. Trimming took off 5 bases at V and 1 base at J, with 9 bases between the two ends. The CDR3 runs to 14 residues. The CDR3 here is CASSLHGSYNEQFF. CDR3 bases: TGTGCCAGCAGTCTACATGGATCCTACAATGAGCAGTTCTTC.

Concerning this clonotype itself: The junction differs from germline at one of its ends, possibly a read error. The CDR3: CATSRSGGTDTQDF. In DNA, the CDR3 is TGTGCCACCAGTAGATCGGGGGGCACAGATACGCAGGATTTT. The rearrangement links TRBV24-1 to TRBJ2-3; D perhaps matches TRBD2 (7 bases). CDR3 length: 14 amino acids. CDR1 is KGHDR and CDR2 is SFDVKD in the germline V gene.

The chain is built from TRBV20-1 and TRBJ2-5; 7 bases align to TRBD1. Germline CDR1 reads DFQATT; CDR2 reads SNEGSKA (reference sequence). J was trimmed by 9 bases and V by 5 bases; bases with no gene match: 15. This CDR3 region has 14 residues. Here the CDR3 reads CSAYGTAIRKAQYF. In nucleotides, the CDR3 is TGCAGTGCTTACGGGACAGCAATTCGGAAGGCCCAGTACTTC.

This clonotype was detected many times. This may arise from a read error, as a much more abundant clone is one base away. The chain recombines TRBV6-1 with TRBJ2-5; possibly TRBD2 for D (6 bases). Germline CDR1 reads MNHNS; CDR2 reads SASEGT. V shed 5 bases and J shed 11 bases, with 21 bases lying between them. The CDR3 has 14 residues. The CDR3 nucleotides read TGTGCCAGCAGTCCCACTTGGAGGGGCCATGAGCAGTACTTC. It specifies CASSPTWRGHEQYF.

Judged by abundance, this clonotype is large. J is TRBJ2-1 and V is TRBV7-2, with D hard to call. The V end lost 0 bases, the J end lost 5 bases, and 8 bases lay between the germline ends. This CDR3 region has 14 residues. Germline assignment: CDR1 SGHTA and CDR2 FQGNSA. CDR3 protein: CASSLALAHNEQFF. Here the CDR3 DNA reads TGTGCCAGCAGCTTAGCGTTAGCCCACAATGAGCAGTTCTTC.

Only a few counts were recorded for this clonotype. Given a much more abundant clone one base away, this may be a read error. The gene calls are TRBV19 and TRBJ2-5; a weak D match, TRBD2 (5 bases). Gene TRBJ2-1 matches the end of the DNA better, so the J call may be wrong. Looked up from germline, CDR1 is LNHDA and CDR2 is SQIVND (reference sequence). This CDR3 comprises 13 residues. The CDR3 loop is CASSRRESYEQFF. The CDR3 nucleotides read TGTGCCAGTAGTAGAAGGGAGTCCTACGAGCAGTTCTTC.

This clonotype has a handful of counts. The rearrangement joins TRBV6-6 to TRBJ1-4, with D possibly being TRBD1 (5 bases). The V and J ends lost 2 bases and 4 bases respectively, with 17 bases between them. The germline CDR1 and CDR2 sequences are MNHNY and SVGAGI (reference sequence). This CDR3 has 17 amino acids. CDR3 coding DNA: TGTGCCAGCAGTTACGTGGGGTCGGGGGATCGTAATGAAAAACTGTTTTTT. This codes for CASSYVGSGDRNEKLFF.

This clonotype was seen many times. The chain employs TRBV27 and TRBJ2-3; a possible D gene is TRBD1 (6 bases). The J call may not be correct, given that the DNA end is closer to TRBJ2-7. This CDR3 has 14 amino acids. Germline V gene data show CDR1 as MNHEY and CDR2 as SMNVEV (reference sequence). The DNA of the CDR3 is TGTGCCAGCAGTTCGTGGGACATCGGCTACGAGCAGTACTTC. Amino acids: CASSSWDIGYEQYF.